These T cell receptor beta chains were read from a single sample in a study of early T cells in non-severe SARS-CoV-2 infection. Using its own MiXCR run on the 5' RACE reads, TCRdb lists one record per CDR3 protein. The data contain about 66,000 distinct CDR3 sequences, roughly 13% of them singletons. The sequenced sample consisted of whole blood. The receptors derive from an adult who was a healthcare worker with PCR-confirmed SARS-CoV-2 infection or an uninfected control (not recorded which). The CDR3 runs from the conserved cysteine through the conserved F or W. Each record gives: J gene, D gene, clone size, V gene, CDR3 DNA, CDR3 protein. D genes are given only for firm matches. Clone size is given for some rows only: seen once, a few or many times, or a class if the clone is expanded.

TRBJ2-5	TRBD2	few	TRBV28	TGTGCCAGCAGTAAACAGACTAGCGGGAGGGCGAAGACCCAGTACTTC	CASSKQTSGRAKTQYF
TRBJ1-2	.	few	TRBV20-1	TGCAGTGCAACGGACATAACCTATGGCTACACCTTC	CSATDITYGYTF
TRBJ1-1	TRBD1	.	TRBV20-1	TGCAGTGCCAGACAGGGGGCACTACCTGAAGCTTTCTTT	CSARQGALPEAFF
TRBJ2-7	.	few	TRBV19	TGTGCCAGTATAGACAGAAACTACGAGCAGTACTTC	CASIDRNYEQYF
TRBJ1-1	TRBD1	few	TRBV29-1	TGCAGCGTGACAGGGGGCACTGAAGCTTTCTTT	CSVTGGTEAFF
TRBJ2-1	.	.	TRBV29-1	TGCAGCGTAGCGGCCTACAATGAGCAGTTCTTC	CSVAAYNEQFF
TRBJ2-3	TRBD2	.	TRBV5-1	TGCGCCAGCAGCTTAGGGAGGGGACTTAGCACAGATACGCAGTATTTT	CASSLGRGLSTDTQYF
TRBJ2-3	TRBD1	.	TRBV29-1	TGCAGCGCCCGGACAGGCGCAGATACGCAGTATTTT	CSARTGADTQYF
TRBJ2-5	TRBD2	many	TRBV7-3	TGTGCCAGCAGCGAGACTAGCGGGAGTGGCGAGACCCAGTACTTC	CASSETSGSGETQYF
TRBJ2-1	TRBD2	many	TRBV12-3/TRBV12-4	TGTGCCAGCAGTTCCATAGCGGGAGCGCGCGAGCAGTTCTTC	CASSSIAGAREQFF
TRBJ2-1	.	few	TRBV11-1	TGTGCCAGCAGCTTCAATGGCGGCGGTGAGCAGTTCTTC	CASSFNGGGEQFF
TRBJ2-3	TRBD1	.	TRBV7-6	TGTGCCAGCAGCTTAGGAGTCGGGACAGGGCACAGCACAGATACGCAGTATTTT	CASSLGVGTGHSTDTQYF
TRBJ2-7	TRBD1	.	TRBV27	TGTGCCAGCACCCGAGGGGGCAGCTACGAGCAGTACTTC	CASTRGGSYEQYF
TRBJ1-2	.	.	TRBV20-1	TGCAGTGCTCTCGACGTACTTGCGGGCTACACCTTC	CSALDVLAGYTF
TRBJ1-5	.	many	TRBV11-2	TGTGCCAGCAGCTTAGGGCCGGGTAGCAATCAGCCCCAGCATTTT	CASSLGPGSNQPQHF
TRBJ1-3	.	few	TRBV2	TGTGCCAGCAGTCAGGGGTTTCGCTCTGGAAACACCATATATTTT	CASSQGFRSGNTIYF
TRBJ2-3	TRBD1	many	TRBV24-1	TGTGCCACCAGTGCGAGGGGACAGAGCACAGATACGCAGTATTTT	CATSARGQSTDTQYF
TRBJ1-5	.	.	TRBV2	TGTGCCAGCAGTAAAGAAATCAATCAGCCCCAGCATTTT	CASSKEINQPQHF
TRBJ2-3	.	few	TRBV5-4	TGTGCCAGCACCACGGCTCCGACAGCTCGTCCACCAGATACGCAGTATTTT	CASTTAPTARPPDTQYF
TRBJ1-3	.	many	TRBV5-6	TGTGCCAGCAGCTTACCAGGGATTGGAAACACCATATATTTT	CASSLPGIGNTIYF
TRBJ2-7	.	many	TRBV2	TGTGCCAGCACACTGGGGAACATCTACGAGCAGTACTTC	CASTLGNIYEQYF
TRBJ1-5	.	many	TRBV12-3/TRBV12-4	TGTGCCAGCACCCTGGATAGCAATCAGCCCCAGCATTTT	CASTLDSNQPQHF
TRBJ2-7	.	.	TRBV3-1	TGTGCCAGCAGCCGCGGACAGACAAACACCTACGAGCAGTACTTC	CASSRGQTNTYEQYF